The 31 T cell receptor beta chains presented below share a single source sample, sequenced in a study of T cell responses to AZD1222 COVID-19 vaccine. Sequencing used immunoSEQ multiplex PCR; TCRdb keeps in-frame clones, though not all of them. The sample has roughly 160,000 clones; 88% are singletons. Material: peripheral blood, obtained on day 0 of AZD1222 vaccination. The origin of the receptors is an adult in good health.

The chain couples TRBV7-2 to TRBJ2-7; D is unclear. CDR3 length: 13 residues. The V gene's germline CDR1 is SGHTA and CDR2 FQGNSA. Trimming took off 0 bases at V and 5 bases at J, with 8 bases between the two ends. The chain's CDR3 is CASSLAGLNEQYF. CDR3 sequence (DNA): TGTGCCAGCAGCTTAGCAGGGCTTAACGAGCAGTACTTC.

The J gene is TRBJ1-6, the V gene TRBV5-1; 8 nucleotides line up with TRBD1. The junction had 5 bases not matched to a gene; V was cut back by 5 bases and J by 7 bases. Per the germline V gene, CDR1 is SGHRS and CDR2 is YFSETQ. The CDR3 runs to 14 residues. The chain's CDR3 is CASSGQGANSPLHF. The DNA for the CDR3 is TGCGCCAGCAGTGGTCAGGGGGCGAATTCACCCCTCCACTTT.

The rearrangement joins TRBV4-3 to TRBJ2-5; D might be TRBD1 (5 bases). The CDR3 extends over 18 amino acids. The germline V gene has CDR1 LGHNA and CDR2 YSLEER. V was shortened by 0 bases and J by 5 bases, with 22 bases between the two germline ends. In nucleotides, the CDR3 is TGCGCCAGCAGCCAAGAGGGTCTAGGACATCTCGGTCGGGAGACCCAGTACTTC. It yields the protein CASSQEGLGHLGRETQYF.

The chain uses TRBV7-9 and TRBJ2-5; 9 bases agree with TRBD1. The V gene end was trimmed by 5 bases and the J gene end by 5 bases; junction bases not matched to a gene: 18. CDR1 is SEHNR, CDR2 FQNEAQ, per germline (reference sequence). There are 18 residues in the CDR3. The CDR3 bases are TGTGCCAGCAGCCCAATGTTCGGAAGGGACAGGGCGGGGGAGACCCAGTACTTC. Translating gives CASSPMFGRDRAGETQYF.

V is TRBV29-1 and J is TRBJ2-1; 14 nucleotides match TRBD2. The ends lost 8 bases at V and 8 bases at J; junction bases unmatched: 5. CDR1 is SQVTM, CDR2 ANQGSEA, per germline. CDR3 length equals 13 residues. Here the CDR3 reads CSSGTSGSHEQFF. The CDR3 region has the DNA TGCAGCTCAGGGACTAGCGGGAGCCATGAGCAGTTCTTC.

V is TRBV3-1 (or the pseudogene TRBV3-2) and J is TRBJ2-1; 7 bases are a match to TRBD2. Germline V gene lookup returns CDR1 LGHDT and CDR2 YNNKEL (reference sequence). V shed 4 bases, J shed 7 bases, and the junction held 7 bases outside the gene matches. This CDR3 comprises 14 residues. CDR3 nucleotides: TGTGCCAGCAGCCTACTCTCGGGGGGTAATGAGCAGTTCTTC. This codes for CASSLLSGGNEQFF.

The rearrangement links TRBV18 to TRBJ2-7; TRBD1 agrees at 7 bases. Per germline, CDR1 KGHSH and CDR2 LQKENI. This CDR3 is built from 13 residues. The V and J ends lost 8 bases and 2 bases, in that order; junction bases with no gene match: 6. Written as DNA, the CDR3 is TGTGCCAGCCAGAGACAGGGAACCTACGAGCAGTACTTC. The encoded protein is CASQRQGTYEQYF.

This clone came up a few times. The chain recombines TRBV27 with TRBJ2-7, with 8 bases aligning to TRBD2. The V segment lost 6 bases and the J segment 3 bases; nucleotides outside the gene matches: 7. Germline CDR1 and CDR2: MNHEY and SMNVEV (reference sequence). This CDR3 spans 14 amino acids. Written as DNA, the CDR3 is TGTGCCAGCAGGCCCGGGACTAGTCTCTACGAGCAGTACTTC. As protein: CASRPGTSLYEQYF.

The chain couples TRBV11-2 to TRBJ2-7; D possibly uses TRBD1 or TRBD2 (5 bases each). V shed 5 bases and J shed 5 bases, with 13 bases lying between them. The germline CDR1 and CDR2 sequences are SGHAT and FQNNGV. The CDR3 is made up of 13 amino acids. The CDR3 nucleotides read TGTGCCAGCAGCCTCGGGACCAGCAACGAGCAGTACTTC. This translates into CASSLGTSNEQYF.

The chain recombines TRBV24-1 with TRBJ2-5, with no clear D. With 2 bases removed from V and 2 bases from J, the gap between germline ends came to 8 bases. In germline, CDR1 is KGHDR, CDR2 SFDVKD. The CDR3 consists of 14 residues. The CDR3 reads CATSDSGPQETQYF. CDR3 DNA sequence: TGTGCCACCAGTGATTCTGGTCCACAAGAGACCCAGTACTTC.

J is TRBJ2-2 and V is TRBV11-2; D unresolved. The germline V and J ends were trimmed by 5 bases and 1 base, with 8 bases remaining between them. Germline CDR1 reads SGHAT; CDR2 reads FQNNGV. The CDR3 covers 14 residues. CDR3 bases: TGTGCCAGCAGCCAACTACGGAACACCGGGGAGCTGTTTTTT. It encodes CASSQLRNTGELFF. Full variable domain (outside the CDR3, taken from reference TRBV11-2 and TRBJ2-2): EAGVAQSPRYKIIEKRQSVAFWCNPISGHATLYWYQQILGQGPKLLIQFQNNGVVDDSQLPKDRFSAERLKGVDSTLKIQPAKLEDSAVYLCASSQLRNTGELFFGEGSRLTVL.

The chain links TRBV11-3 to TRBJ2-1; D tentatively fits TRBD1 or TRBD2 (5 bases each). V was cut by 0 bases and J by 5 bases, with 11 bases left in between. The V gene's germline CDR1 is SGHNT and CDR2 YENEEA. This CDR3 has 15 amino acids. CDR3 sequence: CASSLDAGRDNEQFF. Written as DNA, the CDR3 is TGTGCCAGCAGCTTAGACGCAGGGCGGGACAATGAGCAGTTCTTC.

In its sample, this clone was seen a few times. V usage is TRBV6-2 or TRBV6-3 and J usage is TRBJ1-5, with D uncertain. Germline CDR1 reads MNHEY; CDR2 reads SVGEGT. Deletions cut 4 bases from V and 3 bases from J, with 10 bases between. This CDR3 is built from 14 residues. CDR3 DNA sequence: TGTGCCAGCAGTTCGGCTTGGGACAATCAGCCCCAGCATTTT. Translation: CASSSAWDNQPQHF.

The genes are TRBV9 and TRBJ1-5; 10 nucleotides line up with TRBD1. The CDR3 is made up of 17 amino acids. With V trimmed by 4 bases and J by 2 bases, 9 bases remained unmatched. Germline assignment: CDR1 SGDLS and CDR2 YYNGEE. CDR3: CASSLRDRGPGNQPQHF. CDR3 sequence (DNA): TGTGCCAGCAGCTTAAGAGACAGGGGGCCGGGCAATCAGCCCCAGCATTTT.

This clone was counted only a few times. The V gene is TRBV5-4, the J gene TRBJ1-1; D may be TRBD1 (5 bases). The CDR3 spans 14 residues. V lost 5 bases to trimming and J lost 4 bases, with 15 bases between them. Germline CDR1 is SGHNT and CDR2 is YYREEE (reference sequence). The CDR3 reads CASRSDRRGTEAFF. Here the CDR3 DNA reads TGTGCCAGCAGATCTGATAGGAGGGGCACTGAAGCTTTCTTT. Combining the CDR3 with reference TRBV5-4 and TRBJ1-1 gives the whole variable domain ETGVTQSPTHLIKTRGQQVTLRCSSQSGHNTVSWYQQALGQGPQFIFQYYREEENGRGNFPPRFSGLQFPNYSSELNVNALELDDSALYLCASRSDRRGTEAFFGQGTRLTVV.

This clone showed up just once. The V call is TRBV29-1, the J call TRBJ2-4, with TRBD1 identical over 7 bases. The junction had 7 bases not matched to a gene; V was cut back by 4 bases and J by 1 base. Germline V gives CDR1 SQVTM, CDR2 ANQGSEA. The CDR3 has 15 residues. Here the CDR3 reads CSVADRDGAKNIQYF. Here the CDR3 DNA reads TGCAGCGTTGCTGACAGGGATGGGGCCAAAAACATTCAGTACTTC.

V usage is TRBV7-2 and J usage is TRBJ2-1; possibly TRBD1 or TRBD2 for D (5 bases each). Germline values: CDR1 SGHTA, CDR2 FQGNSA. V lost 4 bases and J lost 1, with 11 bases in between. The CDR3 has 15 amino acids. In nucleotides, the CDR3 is TGTGCCAGCAGCTCAGAGGGACGGTCCTACAATGAGCAGTTCTTC. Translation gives CASSSEGRSYNEQFF.

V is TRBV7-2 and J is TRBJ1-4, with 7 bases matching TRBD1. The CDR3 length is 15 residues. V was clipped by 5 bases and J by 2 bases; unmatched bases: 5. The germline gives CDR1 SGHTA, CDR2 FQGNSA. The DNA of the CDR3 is TGTGCCAGCAGCAGAAAGGGGGCTACTAATGAAAAACTGTTTTTT. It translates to CASSRKGATNEKLFF. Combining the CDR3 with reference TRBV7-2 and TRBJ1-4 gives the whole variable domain GAGVSQSPSNKVTEKGKDVELRCDPISGHTALYWYRQSLGQGLEFLIYFQGNSAPDKSGLPSDRFSAERTGGSVSTLTIQRTQQEDSAVYLCASSRKGATNEKLFFGSGTQLSVL.

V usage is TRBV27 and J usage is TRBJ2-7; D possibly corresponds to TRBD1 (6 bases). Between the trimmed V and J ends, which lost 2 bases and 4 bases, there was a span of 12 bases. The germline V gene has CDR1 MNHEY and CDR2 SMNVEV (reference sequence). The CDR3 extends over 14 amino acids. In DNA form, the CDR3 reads TGTGCCAGCAGTTTAAACAGGGTGGGGTACGAGCAGTACTTC. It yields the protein CASSLNRVGYEQYF.

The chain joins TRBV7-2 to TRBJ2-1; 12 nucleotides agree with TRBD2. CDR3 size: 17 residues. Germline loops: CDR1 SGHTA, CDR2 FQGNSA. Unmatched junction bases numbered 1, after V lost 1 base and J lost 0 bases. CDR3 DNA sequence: TGTGCCAGCAGCTTAGAGACTAGCGGGAGCTCCTACAATGAGCAGTTCTTC. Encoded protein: CASSLETSGSSYNEQFF.

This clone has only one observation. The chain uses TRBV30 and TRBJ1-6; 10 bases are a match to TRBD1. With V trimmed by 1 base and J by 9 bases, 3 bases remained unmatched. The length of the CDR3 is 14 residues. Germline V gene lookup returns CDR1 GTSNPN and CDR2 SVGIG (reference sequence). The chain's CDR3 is CAWSGDRGSSPLHF. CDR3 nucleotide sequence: TGTGCCTGGAGTGGGGACAGGGGAAGTTCACCCCTCCACTTT.

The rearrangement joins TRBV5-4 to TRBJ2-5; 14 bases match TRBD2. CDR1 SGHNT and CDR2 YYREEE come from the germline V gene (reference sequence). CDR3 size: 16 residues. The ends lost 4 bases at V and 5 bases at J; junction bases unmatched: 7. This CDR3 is CASSPGLAGAAETQYF. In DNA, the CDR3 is TGTGCCAGCAGCCCGGGACTAGCGGGAGCAGCCGAGACCCAGTACTTC.

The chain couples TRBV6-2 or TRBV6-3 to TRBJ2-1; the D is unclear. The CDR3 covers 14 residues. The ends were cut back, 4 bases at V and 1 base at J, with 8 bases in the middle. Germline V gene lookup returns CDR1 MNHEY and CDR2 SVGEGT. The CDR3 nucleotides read TGTGCCAGCAGTTTTGGCCCTTCCTACAATGAGCAGTTCTTC. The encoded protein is CASSFGPSYNEQFF.

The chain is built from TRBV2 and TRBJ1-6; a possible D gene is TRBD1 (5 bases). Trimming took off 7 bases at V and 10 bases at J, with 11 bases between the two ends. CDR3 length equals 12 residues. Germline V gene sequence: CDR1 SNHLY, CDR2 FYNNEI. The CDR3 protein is CASTRGDSPLHF. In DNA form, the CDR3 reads TGTGCCAGCACCCGAGGGGACTCACCCCTCCACTTT.

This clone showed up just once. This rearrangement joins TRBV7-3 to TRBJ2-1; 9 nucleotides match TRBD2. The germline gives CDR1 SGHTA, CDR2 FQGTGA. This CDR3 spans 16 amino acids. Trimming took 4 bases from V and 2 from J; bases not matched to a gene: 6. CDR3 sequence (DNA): TGTGCCAGCAGCTCCCTAGCGGGGCAGGCCTACAATGAGCAGTTCTTC. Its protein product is CASSSLAGQAYNEQFF.

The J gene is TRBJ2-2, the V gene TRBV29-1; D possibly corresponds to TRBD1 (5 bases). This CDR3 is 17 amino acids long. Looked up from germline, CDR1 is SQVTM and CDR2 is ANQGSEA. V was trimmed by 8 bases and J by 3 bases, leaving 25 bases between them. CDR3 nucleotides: TGCAGCTCACACCCCGCATCTCAGGGTTCGGACACCGGGGAGCTGTTTTTT. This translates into CSSHPASQGSDTGELFF.

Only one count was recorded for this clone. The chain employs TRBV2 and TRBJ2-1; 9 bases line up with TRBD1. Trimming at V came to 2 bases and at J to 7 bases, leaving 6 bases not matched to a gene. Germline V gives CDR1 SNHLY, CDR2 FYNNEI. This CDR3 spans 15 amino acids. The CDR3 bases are TGTGCCAGCAGTGAACAACAGGGGGCGAGGAATGAGCAGTTCTTC. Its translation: CASSEQQGARNEQFF.

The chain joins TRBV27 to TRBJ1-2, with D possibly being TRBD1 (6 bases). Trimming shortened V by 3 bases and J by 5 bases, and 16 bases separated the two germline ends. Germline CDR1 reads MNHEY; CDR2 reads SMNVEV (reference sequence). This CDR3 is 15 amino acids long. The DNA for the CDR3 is TGTGCCAGCAGTTTTTTGCAGGGGTTATGGTATGGCTACACCTTC. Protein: CASSFLQGLWYGYTF.

CDR3: CASSEGRGRNYGYTF. CDR3 bases: TGTGCCAGCAGTGAAGGTAGGGGGCGGAACTATGGCTACACCTTC. The chain has TRBV2 and TRBJ1-2; TRBD1 matches at 7 bases. J lost 2 bases, V lost 1 base, and 4 bases had no gene match. Germline CDR1 SNHLY, CDR2 FYNNEI. The length of the CDR3 is 15 residues.

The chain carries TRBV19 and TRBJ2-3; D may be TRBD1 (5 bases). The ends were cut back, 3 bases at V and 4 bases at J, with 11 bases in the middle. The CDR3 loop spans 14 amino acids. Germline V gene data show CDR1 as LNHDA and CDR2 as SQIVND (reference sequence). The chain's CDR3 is CASSIFEGADTQYF. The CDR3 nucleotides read TGTGCCAGTAGTATTTTTGAAGGGGCAGATACGCAGTATTTT.

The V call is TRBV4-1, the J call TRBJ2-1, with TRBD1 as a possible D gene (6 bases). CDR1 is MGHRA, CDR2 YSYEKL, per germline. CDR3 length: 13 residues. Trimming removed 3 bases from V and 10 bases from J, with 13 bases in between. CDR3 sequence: CASSHQQGFEQFF. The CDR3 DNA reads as TGCGCCAGCAGCCACCAACAGGGTTTCGAGCAGTTCTTC.